This TCR beta chain was sequenced in a study of blood T cell repertoires in COVID-19. The overall study: The United States, Italy and Spain supplied acute and convalescent COVID-19 samples.

In the source study's methods: Quantification of nucleated cells was approximated via reference gene primer amplification. Sequencing used immunoSEQ multiplex PCR; TCRdb keeps in-frame clones, though not all of them. V, J and clone size are those of that table, while D and trimming were read from the DNA. This sample has 310,000 or so clones, with about nine tenths found just once. Seattle patient enrollment occurred during active infection, with longitudinal follow-up thereafter. Germline assignment: CDR1 MNHEY and CDR2 SMNVEV (reference sequence). This CDR3 is built from 22 residues. V was pared by 0 bases and J by 0 bases, with 15 bases of the junction left unmatched. This clone was seen only once.

The gene calls are TRBV27 and TRBJ1-6; 9 bases line up with TRBD1. The sequenced sample consisted of peripheral blood. The receptor comes from a man younger than 40 with COVID-19, enrolled during active disease. CDR3 sequence (DNA): TGTGCCAGCAGTTTATCGTTGCGGGACAGGGCATCTAAGGGCTCCTATAATTCACCCCTCCACTTT. Amino acid sequence: CASSLSLRDRASKGSYNSPLHF.